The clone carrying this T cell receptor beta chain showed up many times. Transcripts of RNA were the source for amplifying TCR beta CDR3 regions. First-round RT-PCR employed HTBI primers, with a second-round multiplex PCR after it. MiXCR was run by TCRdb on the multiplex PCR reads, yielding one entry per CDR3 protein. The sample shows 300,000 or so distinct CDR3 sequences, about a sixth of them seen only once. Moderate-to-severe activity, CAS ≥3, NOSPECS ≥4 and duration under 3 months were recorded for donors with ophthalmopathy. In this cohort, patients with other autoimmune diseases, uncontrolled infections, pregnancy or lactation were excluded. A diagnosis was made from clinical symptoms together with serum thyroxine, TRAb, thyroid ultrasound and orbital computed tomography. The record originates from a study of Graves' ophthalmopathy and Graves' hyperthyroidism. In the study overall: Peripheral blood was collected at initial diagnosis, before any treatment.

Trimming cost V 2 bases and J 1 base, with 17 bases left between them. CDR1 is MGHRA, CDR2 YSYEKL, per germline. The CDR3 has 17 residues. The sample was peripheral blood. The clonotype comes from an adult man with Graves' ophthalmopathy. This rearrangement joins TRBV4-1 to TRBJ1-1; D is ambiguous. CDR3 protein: CASSQPNTLTGNTEAFF. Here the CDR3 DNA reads TGCGCCAGCAGCCAACCTAATACCCTTACTGGGAACACTGAAGCTTTCTTT.